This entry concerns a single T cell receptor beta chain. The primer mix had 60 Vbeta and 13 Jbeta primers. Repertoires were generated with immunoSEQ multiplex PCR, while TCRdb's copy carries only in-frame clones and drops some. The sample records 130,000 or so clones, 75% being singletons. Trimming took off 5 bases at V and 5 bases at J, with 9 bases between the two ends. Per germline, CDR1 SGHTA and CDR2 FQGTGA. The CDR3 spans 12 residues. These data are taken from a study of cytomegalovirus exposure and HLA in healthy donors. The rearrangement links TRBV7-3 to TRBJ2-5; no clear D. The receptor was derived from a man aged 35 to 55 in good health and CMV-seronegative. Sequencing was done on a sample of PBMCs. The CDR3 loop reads CASSLIGETQYF. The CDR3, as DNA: TGTGCCAGCAGCCTAATCGGGGAGACCCAGTACTTC.